This T cell receptor (beta chain) was recorded in a study of tumor and adjacent non-tumor tissue in lung cancer. Study results and caveats: Tumor repertoires had a smaller top 100 clone share than normal lung.

In regard to this clonotype: Its target is unknown.

Trimming removed 7 bases from V and 0 bases from J; junction bases left unmatched: 9. Germline V gene sequence: CDR1 KGHDR, CDR2 SFDVKD. The CDR3 runs 18 residues. This sample's RNA came from whole unsorted tissue. TCRbeta libraries were built with three rounds of nested PCR, modified from ARM-PCR. Using its own MiXCR run on the multiplex PCR reads, TCRdb lists one record per CDR3 protein. The repertoire includes more than 120,000 distinct CDR3 sequences, approximately 66% of them detected once, and roughly 18% sits in the top ten. The receptor's source is a man between 60 and 75 years old with small cell lung cancer. This rearrangement joins TRBV24-1 to TRBJ2-1, with 12 bases that match TRBD2. Sequenced sample: lung tumor tissue. The CDR3 is CATSKLAGGRDSYNEQFF. For the CDR3, the DNA is TGTGCCACCAGCAAACTAGCGGGAGGCCGTGACTCCTACAATGAGCAGTTCTTC.